This T cell receptor (beta chain) was recovered during a study of Graves' ophthalmopathy and Graves' hyperthyroidism. Study as a whole: Peripheral blood samples were taken at initial diagnosis, before any treatment.

Hyperthyroidism patients were newly diagnosed, under 2 months' duration, aged 18 to 65. Fresh peripheral blood, 8.5 to 10 ml, was the PBMC source. CDR3 regions of TCR beta were amplified from RNA transcripts. First-round RT-PCR used HTBI primers; second-round multiplex PCR followed. TCRdb re-called the multiplex PCR reads with MiXCR, one entry per CDR3 protein. The data show 400,000 or so distinct CDR3 sequences, with about a sixth seen just once and 2.4% held by the top ten. V lost 4 bases and J 9 bases, leaving 10 bases between the germline ends. This CDR3 is built from 13 residues. Looked up from germline, CDR1 is PRHDT and CDR2 is FYEKMQ (reference sequence). Study observations and caveats: The model's ophthalmopathy progression predictions had more than 55% sensitivity and 72% to 75% specificity.

Many counts were recorded for this clonotype. Its antigen is unidentified. The rearrangement joins TRBV13 to TRBJ1-6; D is ambiguous. The sequenced material came from peripheral blood. This clonotype was obtained from an adult woman with stable Graves' hyperthyroidism. The CDR3 is CASSSDRGSPLHF. The CDR3 region has the DNA TGTGCCAGCAGCTCCGACCGAGGTTCACCCCTCCACTTT.